Here is one T cell receptor beta chain with its context. Antigen: not known. What was sequenced were expressed TCRB transcripts, since all of the isolated RNA had been reverse transcribed. Profiling relied on immunoSEQ multiplex PCR, and the TCRdb table lists in-frame clones only, not all of them. The profile covers around 600,000 clones, with over 10% appearing a single time and more than 0.09% taken by the ten largest. The record originates from a study of beta chain features in type 1 diabetes. Study-level points and caveats: Moderately but significantly shorter TCRB CDR3s were found in Type 1 diabetes patients in all four CD4+ subsets. Patients with type 1 diabetes showed fewer VDJ junction insertions and more deletions.

Germline loops: CDR1 SGHRS, CDR2 YFSETQ. Trimming removed 5 bases at V and 0 bases at J, with 6 bases between. This CDR3 is built from 13 residues. Sequencing used naive CD4+ T cells from blood. This receptor was obtained from a man aged 30 to 39 with type 1 diabetes. The J gene is TRBJ2-1, the V gene TRBV5-1; D remains unclear. CDR3 bases: TGCGCCAGCAGGATTAGCTCCTACAATGAGCAGTTCTTC. It yields the protein CASRISSYNEQFF.